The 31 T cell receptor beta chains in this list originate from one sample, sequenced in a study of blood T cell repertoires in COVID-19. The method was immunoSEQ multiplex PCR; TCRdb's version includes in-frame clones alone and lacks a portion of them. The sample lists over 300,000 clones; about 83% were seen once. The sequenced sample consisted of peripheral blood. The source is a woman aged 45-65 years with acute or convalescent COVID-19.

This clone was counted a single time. As DNA, the CDR3 is TGTGCCAGCAGTAATGGACAGGCCGGGGAGCTGTTTTTT. It codes for CASSNGQAGELFF. The V and J genes are TRBV2 and TRBJ2-2, with 7 bases that match TRBD1. With V trimmed by 5 bases and J by 6 bases, 3 bases remained unmatched. CDR1 is SNHLY and CDR2 is FYNNEI in the germline V gene. This CDR3 contains 13 residues.

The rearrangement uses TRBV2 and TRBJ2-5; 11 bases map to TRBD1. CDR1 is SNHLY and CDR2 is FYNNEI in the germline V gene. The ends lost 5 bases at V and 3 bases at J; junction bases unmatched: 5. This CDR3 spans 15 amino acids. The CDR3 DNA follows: TGTGCCAGCAGTTCGGACAGGGGGCGGGAAGAGACCCAGTACTTC. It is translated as CASSSDRGREETQYF.

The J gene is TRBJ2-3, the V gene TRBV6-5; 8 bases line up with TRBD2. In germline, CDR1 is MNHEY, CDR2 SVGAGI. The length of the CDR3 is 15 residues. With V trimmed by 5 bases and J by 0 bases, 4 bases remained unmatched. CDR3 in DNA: TGTGCCAGCAGTAAACTAGCGGCTAGCACAGATACGCAGTATTTT. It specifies CASSKLAASTDTQYF.

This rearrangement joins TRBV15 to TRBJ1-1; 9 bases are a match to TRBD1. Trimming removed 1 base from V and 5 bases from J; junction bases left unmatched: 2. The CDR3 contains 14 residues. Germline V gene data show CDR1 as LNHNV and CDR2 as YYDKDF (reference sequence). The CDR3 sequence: CATSRGQGGTEAFF. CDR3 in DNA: TGTGCCACCAGCAGAGGACAGGGGGGAACTGAAGCTTTCTTT.

CDR3 residues: CASSHYQGENYEQYF. Written as DNA, the CDR3 is TGCGCCAGCAGCCATTACCAGGGGGAGAACTACGAGCAGTACTTC. The chain employs TRBV4-1 and TRBJ2-7; 7 nucleotides match TRBD1. The CDR3 runs 15 residues. Looked up from germline, CDR1 is MGHRA and CDR2 is YSYEKL. With 3 bases clipped from V and 3 bases from J, the junction kept 8 bases outside the gene matches.

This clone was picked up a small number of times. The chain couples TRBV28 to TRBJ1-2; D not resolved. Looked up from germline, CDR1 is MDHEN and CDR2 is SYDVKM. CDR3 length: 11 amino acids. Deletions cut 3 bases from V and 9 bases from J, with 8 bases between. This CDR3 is CASSFADSYTF. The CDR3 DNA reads TGTGCCAGCAGTTTCGCGGATAGCTACACCTTC.

The CDR3 sequence is CATGTGGDYGYTF. The CDR3 region has the DNA TGTGCCACTGGGACAGGGGGAGACTATGGCTACACCTTC. The V gene is TRBV15, the J gene TRBJ1-2, with 11 bases identical to TRBD1. CDR3 size: 13 residues. V lost 9 bases and J lost 3; bases outside the gene matches: 3. Germline CDR1 is LNHNV and CDR2 is YYDKDF (reference sequence).

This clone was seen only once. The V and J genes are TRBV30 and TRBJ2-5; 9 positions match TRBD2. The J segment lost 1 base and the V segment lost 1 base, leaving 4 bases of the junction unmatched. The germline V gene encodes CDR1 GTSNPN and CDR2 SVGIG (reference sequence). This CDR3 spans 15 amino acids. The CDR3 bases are TGTGCCTGGAGTGAGGGACTAGCACCCCAAGAGACCCAGTACTTC. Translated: CAWSEGLAPQETQYF. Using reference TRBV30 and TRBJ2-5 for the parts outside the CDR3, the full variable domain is SQTIHQWPATLVQPVGSPLSLECTVEGTSNPNLYWYRQAAGRGLQLLFYSVGIGQISSEVPQNLSASRPQDRQFILSSKKLLLSDSGFYLCAWSEGLAPQETQYFGPGTRLLVL.

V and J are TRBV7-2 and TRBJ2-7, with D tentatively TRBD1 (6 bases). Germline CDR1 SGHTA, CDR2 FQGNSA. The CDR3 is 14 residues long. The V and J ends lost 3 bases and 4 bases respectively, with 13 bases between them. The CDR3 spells CASSFGGQLYEQYF. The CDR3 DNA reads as TGTGCCAGCAGCTTCGGCGGACAGCTTTACGAGCAGTACTTC.

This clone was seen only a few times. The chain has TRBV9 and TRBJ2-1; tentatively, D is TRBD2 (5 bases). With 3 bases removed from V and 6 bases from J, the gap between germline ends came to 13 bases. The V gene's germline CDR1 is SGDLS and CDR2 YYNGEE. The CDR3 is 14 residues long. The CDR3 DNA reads TGTGCCAGCAGCGCCCCGGGGAATCTCAATGAGCAGTTCTTC. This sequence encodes CASSAPGNLNEQFF.

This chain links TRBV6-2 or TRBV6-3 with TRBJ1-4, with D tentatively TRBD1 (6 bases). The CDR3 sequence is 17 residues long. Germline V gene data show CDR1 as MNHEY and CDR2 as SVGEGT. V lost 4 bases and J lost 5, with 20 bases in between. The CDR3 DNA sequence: TGTGCCAGCAGTTTCTCGGGACACCTGCGCCGAAATGAAAAACTGTTTTTT. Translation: CASSFSGHLRRNEKLFF.

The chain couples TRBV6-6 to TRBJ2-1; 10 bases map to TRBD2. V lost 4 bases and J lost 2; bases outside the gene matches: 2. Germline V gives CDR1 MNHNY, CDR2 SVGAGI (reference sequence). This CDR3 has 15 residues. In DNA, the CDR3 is TGTGCCAGCAGTTCCGGGACTAGCGCCTACAATGAGCAGTTCTTC. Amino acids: CASSSGTSAYNEQFF.

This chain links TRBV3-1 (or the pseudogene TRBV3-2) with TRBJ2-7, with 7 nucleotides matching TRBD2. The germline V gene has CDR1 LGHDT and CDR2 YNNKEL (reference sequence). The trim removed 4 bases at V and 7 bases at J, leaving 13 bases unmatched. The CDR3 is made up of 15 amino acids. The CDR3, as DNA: TGTGCCAGCAGCCTCCTTGGGGGAGGGCCGGGGGAGCAGTACTTC. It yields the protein CASSLLGGGPGEQYF.

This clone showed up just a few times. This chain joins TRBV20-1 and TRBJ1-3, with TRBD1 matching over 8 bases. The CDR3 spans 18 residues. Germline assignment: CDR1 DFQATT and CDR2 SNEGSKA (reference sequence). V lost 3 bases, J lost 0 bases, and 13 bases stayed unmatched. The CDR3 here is CSASWTGKLISSGNTIYF. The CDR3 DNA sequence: TGCAGTGCTAGTTGGACAGGGAAGCTGATCAGCTCTGGAAACACCATATATTTT.

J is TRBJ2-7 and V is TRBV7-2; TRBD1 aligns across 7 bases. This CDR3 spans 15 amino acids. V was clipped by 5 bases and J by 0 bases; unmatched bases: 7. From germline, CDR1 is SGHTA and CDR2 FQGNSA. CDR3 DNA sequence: TGTGCCAGCAGCCAACTAAACAGGGGCTCCTACGAGCAGTACTTC. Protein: CASSQLNRGSYEQYF. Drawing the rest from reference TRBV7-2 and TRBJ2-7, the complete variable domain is GAGVSQSPSNKVTEKGKDVELRCDPISGHTALYWYRQSLGQGLEFLIYFQGNSAPDKSGLPSDRFSAERTGGSVSTLTIQRTQQEDSAVYLCASSQLNRGSYEQYFGPGTRLTVT.

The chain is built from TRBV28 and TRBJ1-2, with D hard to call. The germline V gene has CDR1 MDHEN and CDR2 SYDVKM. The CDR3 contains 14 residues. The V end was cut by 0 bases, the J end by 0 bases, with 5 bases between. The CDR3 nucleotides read TGTGCCAGCAGTTTATGGGGCACTAACTATGGCTACACCTTC. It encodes CASSLWGTNYGYTF.

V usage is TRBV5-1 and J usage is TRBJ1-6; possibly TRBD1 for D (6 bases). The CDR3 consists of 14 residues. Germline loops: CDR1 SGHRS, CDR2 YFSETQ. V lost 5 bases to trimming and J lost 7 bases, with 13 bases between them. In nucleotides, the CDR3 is TGCGCCAGCAGTTCACAGGGCGAGAATTCACCCCTCCACTTT. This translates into CASSSQGENSPLHF.

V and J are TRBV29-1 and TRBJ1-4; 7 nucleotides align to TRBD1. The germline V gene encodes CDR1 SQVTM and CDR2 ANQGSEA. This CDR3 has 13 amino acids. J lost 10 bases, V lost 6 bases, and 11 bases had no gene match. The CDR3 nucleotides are TGCAGCGTGGTTCAGGGGGGCCTGGGAAAACTGTTTTTT. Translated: CSVVQGGLGKLFF.

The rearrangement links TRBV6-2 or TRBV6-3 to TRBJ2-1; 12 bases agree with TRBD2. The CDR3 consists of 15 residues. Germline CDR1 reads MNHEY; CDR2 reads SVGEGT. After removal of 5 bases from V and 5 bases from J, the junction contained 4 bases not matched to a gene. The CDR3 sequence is CASSLLAGGHNEQFF. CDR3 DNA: TGTGCCAGCAGTCTACTAGCGGGAGGCCACAATGAGCAGTTCTTC.

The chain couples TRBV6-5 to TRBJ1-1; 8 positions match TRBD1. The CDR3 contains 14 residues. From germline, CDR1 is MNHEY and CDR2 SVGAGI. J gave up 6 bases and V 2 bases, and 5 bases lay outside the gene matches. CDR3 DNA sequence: TGTGCCAGCAGTTACCTGGACAGGGACCCTGAAGCTTTCTTT. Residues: CASSYLDRDPEAFF.

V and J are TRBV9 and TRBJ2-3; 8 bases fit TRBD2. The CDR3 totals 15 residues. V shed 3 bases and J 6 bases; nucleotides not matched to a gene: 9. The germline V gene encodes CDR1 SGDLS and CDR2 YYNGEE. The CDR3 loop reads CASSAGGLAGDTQYF. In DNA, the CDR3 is TGTGCCAGCAGCGCCGGAGGACTAGCCGGGGATACGCAGTATTTT.

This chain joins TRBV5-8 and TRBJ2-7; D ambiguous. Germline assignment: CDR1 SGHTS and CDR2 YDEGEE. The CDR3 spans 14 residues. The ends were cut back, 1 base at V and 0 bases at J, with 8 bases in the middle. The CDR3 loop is CASSLPVNSYEQYF. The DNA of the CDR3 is TGTGCCAGCAGCTTGCCAGTTAACTCCTACGAGCAGTACTTC.

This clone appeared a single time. DNA of the CDR3: TGCGCCAGCAGCCCCTCGGGAAGCTCCTACAATGAGCAGTTCTTC. It translates to CASSPSGSSYNEQFF. The chain is built from TRBV5-1 and TRBJ2-1; D possibly corresponds to TRBD2 (5 bases). The CDR3 contains 15 residues. With 4 bases removed from V and 0 bases from J, the gap between germline ends came to 11 bases. CDR1 SGHRS and CDR2 YFSETQ come from the germline V gene. The full variable domain, its missing parts supplied by reference TRBV5-1 and TRBJ2-1, is KAGVTQTPRYLIKTRGQQVTLSCSPISGHRSVSWYQQTPGQGLQFLFEYFSETQRNKGNFPGRFSGRQFSNSRSEMNVSTLELGDSALYLCASSPSGSSYNEQFFGPGTRLTVL.

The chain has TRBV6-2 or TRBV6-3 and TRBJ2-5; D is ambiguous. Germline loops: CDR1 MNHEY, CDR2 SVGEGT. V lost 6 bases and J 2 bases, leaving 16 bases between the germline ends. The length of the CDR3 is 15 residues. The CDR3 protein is CASSPYDLVQETQYF. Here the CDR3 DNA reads TGTGCCAGCAGCCCCTACGACTTGGTACAAGAGACCCAGTACTTC.

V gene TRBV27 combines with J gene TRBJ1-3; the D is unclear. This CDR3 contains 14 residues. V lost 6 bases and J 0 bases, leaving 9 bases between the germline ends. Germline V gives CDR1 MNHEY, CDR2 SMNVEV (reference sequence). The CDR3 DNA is TGTGCCAGCAGCACGGGGTACTCTGGAAACACCATATATTTT. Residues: CASSTGYSGNTIYF.

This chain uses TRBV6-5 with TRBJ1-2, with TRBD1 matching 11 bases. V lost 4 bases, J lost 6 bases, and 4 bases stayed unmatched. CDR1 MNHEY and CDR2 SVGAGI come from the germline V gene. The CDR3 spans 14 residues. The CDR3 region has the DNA TGTGCCAGCAGTTCCGGACAGGGGGCGGATGGCTACACCTTC. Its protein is CASSSGQGADGYTF.

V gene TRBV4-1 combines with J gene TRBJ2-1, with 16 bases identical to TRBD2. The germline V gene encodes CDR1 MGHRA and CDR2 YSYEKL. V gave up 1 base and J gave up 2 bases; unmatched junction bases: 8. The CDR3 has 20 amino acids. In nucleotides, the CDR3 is TGCGCCAGCAGCCAAGGTGGGACTAGCGGGAGGGCCGGCCCCTACAATGAGCAGTTCTTC. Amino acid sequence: CASSQGGTSGRAGPYNEQFF.

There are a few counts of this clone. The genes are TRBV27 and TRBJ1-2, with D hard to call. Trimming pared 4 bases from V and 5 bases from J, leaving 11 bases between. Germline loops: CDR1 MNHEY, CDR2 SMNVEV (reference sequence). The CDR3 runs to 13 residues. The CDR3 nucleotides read TGTGCCAGCAGTTCTAAAGGCGGGTATGGCTACACCTTC. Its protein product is CASSSKGGYGYTF.

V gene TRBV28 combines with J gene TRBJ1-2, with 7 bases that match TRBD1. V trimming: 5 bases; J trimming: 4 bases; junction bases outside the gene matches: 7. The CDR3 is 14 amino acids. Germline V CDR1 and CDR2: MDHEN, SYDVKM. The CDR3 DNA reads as TGTGCCAGCAGTGCTGGCGGACAGGTCTATGGCTACACCTTC. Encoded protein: CASSAGGQVYGYTF.

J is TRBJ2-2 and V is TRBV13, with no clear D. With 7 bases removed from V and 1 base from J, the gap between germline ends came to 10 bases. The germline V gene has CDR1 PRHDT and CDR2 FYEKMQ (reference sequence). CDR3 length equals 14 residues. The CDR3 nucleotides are TGTGCCAGCAAGTCCTCGCGGAACACCGGGGAGCTGTTTTTT. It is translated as CASKSSRNTGELFF.

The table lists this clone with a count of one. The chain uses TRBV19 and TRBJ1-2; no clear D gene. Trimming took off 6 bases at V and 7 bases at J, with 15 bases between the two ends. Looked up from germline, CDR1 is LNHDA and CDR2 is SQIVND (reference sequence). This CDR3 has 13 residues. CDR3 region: CASREGIGGGYTF. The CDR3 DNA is TGTGCCAGTAGGGAGGGTATTGGCGGTGGCTACACCTTC.